What follows are 6 T cell receptor beta chains derived from one specimen sequenced in a study of radiation and T cells in renal cell carcinoma. Time point reported: baseline pretreatment blood. The treatment was: 15 Gy SBRT to primary tumor, nephrectomy 4 weeks later. Measured with immunoSEQ multiplex PCR; TCRdb has only the in-frame clones, and not every one. The sample records about 150,000 clones, 88% being singletons. Sequencing was performed on blood, taken from a patient whose treatment included radiotherapy and nephrectomy. Receptors were obtained from a woman between 65 and 79 years old with renal cell carcinoma.

The V gene is TRBV14, the J gene TRBJ1-1, with TRBD1 as a possible D gene (5 bases). V was shortened by 4 bases and J by 5 bases, with 14 bases between the two germline ends. The germline V gene has CDR1 SGHDN and CDR2 FVKESK. The CDR3 runs 14 residues. Here the CDR3 DNA reads TGTGCCAGCAGCCCGCACGGGGCCGGAACTGAAGCTTTCTTT. Amino acid sequence: CASSPHGAGTEAFF. Looking up the rest from reference TRBV14 and TRBJ1-1 gives the full variable domain: EAGVTQFPSHSVIEKGQTVTLRCDPISGHDNLYWYRRVMGKEIKFLLHFVKESKQDESGMPNNRFLAERTGGTYSTLKVQPAELEDSGVYFCASSPHGAGTEAFFGQGTRLTVV.

On this clone: The same CDR3 arises from other DNA sequences in this sample as well. The chain combines TRBV7-9 with TRBJ1-5; D perhaps matches TRBD1 (5 bases). This CDR3 is 13 amino acids long. Germline CDR1 and CDR2: SEHNR and FQNEAQ (reference sequence). Between the trimmed V and J ends, which lost 3 bases and 7 bases, there was a span of 10 bases. This CDR3 reads CASSFGEGQPQHF. The CDR3 DNA reads TGTGCCAGCAGCTTCGGGGAGGGGCAGCCCCAGCATTTT. The full variable domain, with the rest looked up from reference TRBV7-9 and TRBJ1-5, is DTGVSQNPRHKITKRGQNVTFRCDPISEHNRLYWYRQTLGQGPEFLTYFQNEAQLEKSRLLSDRFSAERPKGSFSTLEIQRTEQGDSAMYLCASSFGEGQPQHFGDGTRLSIL.

This chain's CDR3 is CATMRGDTDTQYF. As DNA, the CDR3 is TGTGCCACCATGAGGGGCGACACAGATACGCAGTATTTT. V usage is TRBV27 and J usage is TRBJ2-3; the D call may be TRBD1 or TRBD2 (5 bases each). Germline CDR1 and CDR2: MNHEY and SMNVEV (reference sequence). V was clipped by 10 bases and J by 2 bases, with 13 bases between them. The CDR3 spans 13 residues.

V is TRBV4-3 and J is TRBJ2-5; D is ambiguous. V was shortened by 1 base and J by 1 base, with 7 bases between the two germline ends. Germline V CDR1 and CDR2: LGHNA, YSLEER. This CDR3 spans 14 amino acids. CDR3 sequence reads: CASSQGARQETQYF. CDR3 DNA sequence: TGCGCCAGCAGCCAAGGGGCACGCCAAGAGACCCAGTACTTC.

The V and J genes are TRBV27 and TRBJ1-1; no reliable D call. Germline V gene lookup returns CDR1 MNHEY and CDR2 SMNVEV (reference sequence). The CDR3 consists of 16 residues. Trimming removed 6 bases from V and 0 bases from J, with 17 bases in between. CDR3 protein: CASRARTRVVNTEAFF. DNA for the CDR3: TGTGCCAGCAGGGCGCGGACGCGGGTCGTGAACACTGAAGCTTTCTTT.

The J gene is TRBJ2-2, the V gene TRBV6-6; D perhaps matches TRBD2 (5 bases). V was pared by 4 bases and J by 5 bases, with 11 bases between. Germline lookup yields CDR1 MNHNY and CDR2 SVGAGI (reference sequence). This CDR3 comprises 14 residues. Written as DNA, the CDR3 is TGTGCCAGCAGTTTCGGGGATCCTACCGGGGAGCTGTTTTTT. Its translation is CASSFGDPTGELFF.